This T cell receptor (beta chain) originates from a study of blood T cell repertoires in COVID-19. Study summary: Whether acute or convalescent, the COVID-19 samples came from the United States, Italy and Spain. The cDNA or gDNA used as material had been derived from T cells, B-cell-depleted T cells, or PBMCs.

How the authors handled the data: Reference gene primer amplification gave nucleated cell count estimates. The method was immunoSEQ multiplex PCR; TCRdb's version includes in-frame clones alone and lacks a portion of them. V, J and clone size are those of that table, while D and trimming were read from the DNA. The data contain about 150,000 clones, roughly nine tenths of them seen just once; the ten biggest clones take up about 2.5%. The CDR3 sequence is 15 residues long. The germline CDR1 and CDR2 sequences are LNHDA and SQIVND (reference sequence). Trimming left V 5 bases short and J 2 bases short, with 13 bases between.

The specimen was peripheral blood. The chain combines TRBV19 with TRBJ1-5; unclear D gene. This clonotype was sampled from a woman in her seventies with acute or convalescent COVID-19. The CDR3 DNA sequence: TGTGCCAGTAGTTCTCTCGGGTTTGGCAATCAGCCCCAGCATTTT. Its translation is CASSSLGFGNQPQHF.